This T cell receptor beta chain was captured in a study of OX40 agonist ivuxolimab in advanced cancers. Study information: Ivuxolimab, an agonistic anti-OX40 (CD134) antibody, was given to patients. Intravenous ivuxolimab was administered to patients every 2 weeks at 0.01 to 10 mg/kg. General observations from the study: The mean number of expanded clones was higher in CD8+ T cells than in CD4+.

Produced via immunoSEQ multiplex PCR; TCRdb's table is partial and in-frame only. The sample records 50,000 to 65,000 clones, around 93% being singletons. V dropped 10 bases and J dropped 5; count of bases not matched to a gene: 18. Germline V gives CDR1 ENHRY, CDR2 SYGVKD. The CDR3 is 17 amino acids. Details on this clone: The antigen remains unidentified.

The sample was CD4+ or CD8+ T cells sorted from blood, taken in a trial of the OX40 agonist ivuxolimab. This sequence was found in an adult with an advanced solid tumor such as melanoma, head and neck, liver or kidney cancer. The V and J genes are TRBV10-3 and TRBJ1-3; 9 bases match TRBD1. Here the CDR3 DNA reads TGTGCCACCGGGGGACTTACAGGGGGCCGACAAAGAAACACCATATATTTT. It yields the protein CATGGLTGGRQRNTIYF.